This T cell receptor beta chain is drawn from a study of blood T cell repertoires in COVID-19. Study in general: The United States, Italy and Spain were the sources of the acute and convalescent COVID-19 samples.

The length of the CDR3 is 15 residues. Trimming took off 4 bases at V and 2 bases at J, with 13 bases between the two ends. Germline CDR1 is SGHDT and CDR2 is YYEEEE. As originally analysed: It was from reference gene primer amplification that nucleated cell counts were estimated. Generated by immunoSEQ multiplex PCR, the TCRdb table keeps only in-frame clones and is missing some. Clone size and the V and J calls come from that table; the DNA yielded D and trimming. Counted here are under 450,000 clones, about nine tenths occurring once; the ten biggest clones make up 1.5% to 1.7%. The Seattle patients, enrolled during active infection, were followed longitudinally.

Sample: peripheral blood. The TCR originated in a woman aged 40 to 50 with COVID-19, enrolled during active disease. V and J are TRBV5-6 and TRBJ2-1, with D maybe TRBD1 (6 bases). CDR3 amino acids: CASSHYRTAYNEQFF. The CDR3 DNA reads TGTGCCAGCAGCCATTACAGGACAGCCTACAATGAGCAGTTCTTC.